The rows below give T cell receptor beta chains drawn from one sample of a study of tumor-infiltrating lymphocytes in localized non-small cell lung cancer. Clones were read by immunoSEQ multiplex PCR, and TCRdb kept only the in-frame ones, dropping some. The repertoire holds roughly 12,000 clones, with 86% as singletons. Material: uninvolved lung tissue not adjacent to the tumor. Receptors originate from a human donor with non-small cell lung cancer. Both conserved end residues are part of each CDR3. The D gene is left open where the match is weak. A row's size may be missing; if present it is once, few, many or a size class.

D,size,V,J,DNA,CDR3
.,.,TRBV7-2,TRBJ2-3,TGTGCCAGCAGCTTCCGATCTGGAGATACGCAGTATTTT,CASSFRSGDTQYF
TRBD1,.,TRBV6-1,TRBJ2-3,TGTGCCAGCATTGCCCGGGACAGGGGATCAGATACGCAGTATTTT,CASIARDRGSDTQYF
.,.,TRBV6-5,TRBJ2-2,TGTGCCAGCAGTTACTCGAGGCGAACCGGGGAGCTGTTTTTT,CASSYSRRTGELFF
TRBD1,.,TRBV30,TRBJ1-5,TGTGCCTGGAGTGTAAACAGGGGAGAGGAGCCCCAGCATTTT,CAWSVNRGEEPQHF
.,.,TRBV11-2,TRBJ1-1,TGTGCCAGCAGCTTACCCCCCCTCGCCAGGGAGGGTGGTACTGAAGCTTTCTTT,CASSLPPLAREGGTEAFF
.,once,TRBV10-3,TRBJ2-7,TGTGCCATCAGTGAGGCAGTTTCCTACGAGCAGTACTTC,CAISEAVSYEQYF
.,.,TRBV6-5,TRBJ1-2,TGTGCCAGCAGCGGACCGACTCGCTATGGCTACACCTTC,CASSGPTRYGYTF
.,.,TRBV11-2,TRBJ1-2,TGTGCCAGCAGCTTAGATCTTTACTATGGCTACACCTTC,CASSLDLYYGYTF
.,.,TRBV7-8,TRBJ1-5,TGTGCCAGCAGCTTAGATGGGAATCAGCCCCAGCATTTT,CASSLDGNQPQHF
.,.,TRBV27,TRBJ2-1,TGTGCCAGCAGTTTAGACGGCAAATACAATGAGCAGTTCTTC,CASSLDGKYNEQFF
TRBD1,.,TRBV6-1,TRBJ1-1,TGTGCCAGCAGGGGACAGCCGAACACTGAAGCTTTCTTT,CASRGQPNTEAFF
TRBD2,.,TRBV6-1,TRBJ2-3,TGTGCCAGCAGGGCCCGGGACTACACAGATACGCAGTATTTT,CASRARDYTDTQYF
.,.,TRBV18,TRBJ1-1,TGTGCCAGCTCACCACGGCCACGGCCGAACACTGAAGCTTTCTTT,CASSPRPRPNTEAFF
.,.,TRBV18,TRBJ1-4,TGTGCCAGCCCGACGGCGGGGGATCATGAAAAACTGTTTTTT,CASPTAGDHEKLFF
.,.,TRBV7-6,TRBJ1-2,TGTGCCAGCAGCGGAGGGGCGGATGGCTACACCTTC,CASSGGADGYTF